Listed below are T cell receptor beta chains from one sample, sequenced in a study of blood T cell repertoires in COVID-19. Assay: immunoSEQ multiplex PCR; the TCRdb copy retains only in-frame clones and omits some. The table records roughly 120,000 clones, just over 85% of them present only once. Sequenced sample: peripheral blood. These receptors were collected from a woman aged 45-60 years with active or convalescent COVID-19. Each CDR3 is given with its conserved first and last residue. The D gene is left open where the match is weak. Clone size appears in some rows only: once, few, many, or a class for an expanded clone.

d_gene,v_gene,abundance,j_gene,CDR3aa,CDR3nt
TRBD2,TRBV7-2,-,TRBJ2-7,CASSLSPSGRKPEQYF,TGTGCCAGCAGCTTATCCCCTAGCGGGAGAAAACCCGAGCAGTACTTC
TRBD2,TRBV6-4,-,TRBJ2-7,CASSDSKLADGESYEQYF,TGTGCCAGCAGTGACTCGAAACTAGCGGACGGAGAGAGCTACGAGCAGTACTTC
-,TRBV19,once,TRBJ1-5,CASTGIYSNQPQHF,TGTGCCAGCACAGGGATCTATAGCAATCAGCCCCAGCATTTT
TRBD1,TRBV25-1,-,TRBJ2-2,CASRPDRDANTGELFF,TGTGCCAGCAGGCCTGACAGGGACGCGAACACCGGGGAGCTGTTTTTT
TRBD1,TRBV6-5,-,TRBJ2-1,CASSSHRGGSYNEQFF,TGTGCCAGCAGTTCCCACAGGGGCGGCTCCTACAATGAGCAGTTCTTC
-,TRBV18,-,TRBJ2-5,CASSPSRLEETQYF,TGTGCCAGCTCACCATCGAGGTTGGAAGAGACCCAGTACTTC
TRBD2,TRBV25-1,-,TRBJ2-1,CASSEYLPAGGTEQFF,TGTGCCAGCAGTGAATATCTGCCAGCGGGAGGGACTGAGCAGTTCTTC
TRBD1,TRBV29-1,once,TRBJ2-1,CSVERQGAYNEQFF,TGCAGCGTTGAGAGACAGGGGGCCTACAATGAGCAGTTCTTC
TRBD1,TRBV19,-,TRBJ2-7,CASSYGQGGYEQYF,TGTGCCAGTAGTTACGGACAGGGCGGCTACGAGCAGTACTTC
-,TRBV3-1/TRBV3-2,-,TRBJ2-7,CASSQGRGEQYF,TGTGCCAGCAGCCAAGGGCGAGGCGAGCAGTACTTC
TRBD2,TRBV19,-,TRBJ2-1,CASSMGTSGTIRFF,TGTGCCAGTAGTATGGGGACTAGCGGGACAATTAGGTTCTTC
TRBD2,TRBV7-2,-,TRBJ2-7,CASSSSGGSYEQYF,TGTGCCAGCAGCTCAAGCGGGGGCTCCTACGAGCAGTACTTC
TRBD2,TRBV10-3,-,TRBJ2-7,CAIRNGTSVNEQYF,TGTGCCATCAGGAACGGGACTAGTGTTAACGAGCAGTACTTC
TRBD2,TRBV5-3,-,TRBJ2-1,CARSWGTSGRTNEQFF,TGTGCCAGAAGCTGGGGGACTAGCGGGAGGACCAATGAGCAGTTCTTC
TRBD1,TRBV18,-,TRBJ2-7,CASSPDRVKSEQYF,TGTGCCAGCTCACCGGACAGGGTGAAGTCCGAGCAGTACTTC
TRBD2,TRBV7-9,-,TRBJ2-1,CASSLGGSWDEQFF,TGTGCCAGCAGCTTAGGCGGGAGCTGGGATGAGCAGTTCTTC
TRBD1,TRBV28,-,TRBJ1-2,CASTHTQGAEVYNYGYTF,TGTGCCAGCACCCATACACAGGGGGCGGAAGTTTATAACTATGGCTACACCTTC
-,TRBV3-1/TRBV3-2,-,TRBJ2-7,CASSHPYASYEQYF,TGTGCCAGCAGCCATCCCTATGCCTCCTACGAGCAGTACTTC
-,TRBV4-2,-,TRBJ2-7,CASTPTQGNSYEQYF,TGTGCCAGCACCCCTACGCAGGGGAACTCCTACGAGCAGTACTTC
TRBD2,TRBV3-1/TRBV3-2,-,TRBJ2-7,CASSQAGAGDYEQYF,TGTGCCAGCAGCCAAGCCGGAGCGGGAGATTACGAGCAGTACTTC
-,TRBV6-5,-,TRBJ2-7,CASSLWGGDYEQYF,TGTGCCAGCAGCCTTTGGGGGGGCGATTACGAGCAGTACTTC
-,TRBV19,-,TRBJ2-3,CASSIGGVRTDTQYF,TGTGCCAGTAGTATTGGAGGGGTTCGCACAGATACGCAGTATTTT
-,TRBV7-9,-,TRBJ2-7,CASSPDGYEQYF,TGTGCCAGCAGCCCCGACGGGTACGAGCAGTACTTC